Below are 12 T cell receptor beta chains sequenced from a single sample in a study of T cell responses to AZD1222 COVID-19 vaccine. Produced via immunoSEQ multiplex PCR; TCRdb's table is partial and in-frame only. The sample lists tens of thousands of clones, over 75% seen once, with roughly 19% in the top ten. The sequenced sample was peripheral blood, obtained on day 0 of AZD1222 vaccination. All receptors derive from an adult in good health.

The V and J genes are TRBV27 and TRBJ2-3; 11 bases are shared with TRBD2. J lost 0 bases, V lost 2 bases, and 1 base had no gene match. Looked up from germline, CDR1 is MNHEY and CDR2 is SMNVEV (reference sequence). This CDR3 comprises 16 residues. Written as DNA, the CDR3 is TGTGCCAGCAGTTTACTAGCGGGGGGCAGCACAGATACGCAGTATTTT. Translated, it gives CASSLLAGGSTDTQYF.

This clone has just one count. This sequence joins TRBV5-1 and TRBJ2-1, with D perhaps TRBD1 or TRBD2 (6 bases each). The CDR3 is made up of 18 amino acids. Germline CDR1 is SGHRS and CDR2 is YFSETQ. V was cut by 2 bases and J by 7 bases, with 25 bases left in between. This CDR3 is CASSLKPQRGDGGNEQFF. The CDR3 DNA is TGCGCCAGCAGCTTAAAACCGCAGAGGGGGGATGGAGGGAATGAGCAGTTCTTC. Using reference TRBV5-1 and TRBJ2-1 for the parts outside the CDR3, the full variable domain is KAGVTQTPRYLIKTRGQQVTLSCSPISGHRSVSWYQQTPGQGLQFLFEYFSETQRNKGNFPGRFSGRQFSNSRSEMNVSTLELGDSALYLCASSLKPQRGDGGNEQFFGPGTRLTVL.

This chain connects TRBV6-5 to TRBJ1-5; the D gene is possibly TRBD1 (5 bases). V shed 4 bases and J shed 6 bases, with 16 bases lying between them. CDR3 length: 15 amino acids. The germline V gene encodes CDR1 MNHEY and CDR2 SVGAGI. DNA of the CDR3: TGTGCCAGCAGTTCCTTTGGCCTAGGGACTCAGCCCCAGCATTTT. As protein: CASSSFGLGTQPQHF.

The CDR3 region has the DNA TGTGCCAGCAGCTTAAGGGACAGGGTCTATAATGAGCAGTTCTTC. Amino acid sequence: CASSLRDRVYNEQFF. This chain connects TRBV7-2 to TRBJ2-1, with TRBD1 matching over 9 bases. The trim removed 2 bases at V and 7 bases at J, leaving 6 bases unmatched. Per the germline V gene, CDR1 is SGHTA and CDR2 is FQGNSA. The CDR3 covers 15 residues.

The J gene is TRBJ1-3, the V gene TRBV7-9, with 9 nucleotides matching TRBD1. Losses at the gene ends were 5 bases for V and 0 bases for J; bases not matched to a gene: 5. CDR3 length: 16 amino acids. The germline V gene has CDR1 SEHNR and CDR2 FQNEAQ (reference sequence). CDR3 residues: CASSPQGQGSGNTIYF. CDR3 nucleotides: TGTGCCAGCAGCCCTCAGGGACAGGGCTCTGGAAACACCATATATTTT.

The V and J genes are TRBV18 and TRBJ1-5, with no clear D. CDR1 is KGHSH and CDR2 is LQKENI in the germline V gene. The ends were cut back, 2 bases at V and 5 bases at J, with 10 bases in the middle. The CDR3 contains 14 residues. DNA for the CDR3: TGTGCCAGCTCACCATGGGGAGGGTATCAGCCCCAGCATTTT. Protein sequence: CASSPWGGYQPQHF.

This clone is a singleton in its sample. The rearrangement links TRBV7-9 to TRBJ1-5, with D perhaps TRBD1 (5 bases). Germline V gene lookup returns CDR1 SEHNR and CDR2 FQNEAQ (reference sequence). Trimming removed 1 base at V and 0 bases at J, with 7 bases between. There are 15 residues in the CDR3. CDR3 protein: CASSLGDASNQPQHF. The CDR3, as DNA: TGTGCCAGCAGCTTAGGGGACGCTAGCAATCAGCCCCAGCATTTT.

This CDR3 is CASSLGPAGGYNEQFF. CDR3 sequence (DNA): TGTGCCAGCAGCTTAGGTCCGGCGGGGGGTTACAATGAGCAGTTCTTC. The chain joins TRBV11-3 to TRBJ2-1, with 8 bases aligning to TRBD2. V shed 1 base, J shed 4 bases, and the junction held 6 bases outside the gene matches. This CDR3 has 16 residues. The germline V gene has CDR1 SGHNT and CDR2 YENEEA. Combining the CDR3 with reference TRBV11-3 and TRBJ2-1 gives the whole variable domain EAGVVQSPRYKIIEKKQPVAFWCNPISGHNTLYWYLQNLGQGPELLIRYENEEAVDDSQLPKDRFSAERLKGVDSTLKIQPAELGDSAVYLCASSLGPAGGYNEQFFGPGTRLTVL.

Comments on this clone: The same CDR3 is also encoded by other DNA sequences in this sample. DNA of the CDR3: TGTGCCAGCAGCCCAGGGGGAGGGCCCACAGATACGCAGTATTTT. Residues: CASSPGGGPTDTQYF. The J gene is TRBJ2-3, the V gene TRBV11-3; D tentatively fits TRBD1 or TRBD2 (7 bases each). There are 15 residues in the CDR3. Trimming removed 5 bases from V and 2 bases from J, with 14 bases in between. Germline loops: CDR1 SGHNT, CDR2 YENEEA.

The V and J genes are TRBV19 and TRBJ2-3; D is unresolved. Per germline, CDR1 LNHDA and CDR2 SQIVND (reference sequence). Trimming removed 3 bases at V and 3 bases at J, with 10 bases between. The CDR3 has 14 amino acids. DNA of the CDR3: TGTGCCAGTAGTATTTGGGGTCAAACAGATACGCAGTATTTT. Translated, it gives CASSIWGQTDTQYF.

The rearrangement links TRBV29-1 to TRBJ2-5; no firm D call. Trimming removed 6 bases from V and 3 bases from J, with 5 bases in between. The CDR3 contains 10 residues. Per germline, CDR1 SQVTM and CDR2 ANQGSEA. CDR3 sequence: CSVSKETQYF. CDR3 in DNA: TGCAGCGTATCAAAAGAGACCCAGTACTTC.

V usage is TRBV28 and J usage is TRBJ1-1; the D is unclear. In germline, CDR1 is MDHEN, CDR2 SYDVKM. This CDR3 spans 16 amino acids. V lost 3 bases and J lost 0, with 14 bases in between. The CDR3 here is CASSLSGPAMNTEAFF. The CDR3 bases are TGTGCCAGCAGTTTGTCAGGCCCGGCTATGAACACTGAAGCTTTCTTT.